A single sample is the source of the 9 T cell receptor beta chains below, sequenced in a study of blood T cell repertoires in COVID-19. Here immunoSEQ multiplex PCR was the method, and the copy in TCRdb shows in-frame clones only, minus some. The sample shows 400,000 to 450,000 clones, 85% to 90% of them seen only once. What was sequenced was peripheral blood. The receptors stem from a man younger than 35 with COVID-19, enrolled during active disease.

This chain uses TRBV13 with TRBJ1-2; a possible D gene is TRBD1 (6 bases). The CDR3 contains 15 residues. Germline V CDR1 and CDR2: PRHDT, FYEKMQ (reference sequence). Trimming cost V 2 bases and J 8 bases, with 18 bases left between them. The CDR3 region is CASSLPPGTLRGYTF. The DNA for the CDR3 is TGTGCCAGCAGCTTACCACCCGGGACACTCCGGGGCTACACCTTC.

The V and J genes are TRBV5-1 and TRBJ2-5; 8 nucleotides align to TRBD2. CDR3 length: 15 residues. Unmatched junction bases numbered 9, after V lost 4 bases and J lost 4 bases. Germline V gene sequence: CDR1 SGHRS, CDR2 YFSETQ. The chain's CDR3 is CASSPWERELETQYF. CDR3 DNA: TGCGCCAGCAGCCCTTGGGAGCGGGAGCTAGAGACCCAGTACTTC.

The chain links TRBV30 to TRBJ2-7, with 9 nucleotides matching TRBD2. CDR1 and CDR2 from the germline V gene are GTSNPN and SVGIG (reference sequence). The CDR3 length is 13 residues. The trim removed 4 bases at V and 5 bases at J, leaving 6 bases unmatched. In DNA form, the CDR3 reads TGTGCCTGGATCGCGGTAGCGGGAGACGAGCAGTACTTC. This codes for CAWIAVAGDEQYF. Supplemented by reference TRBV30 and TRBJ2-7, the full variable domain reads SQTIHQWPATLVQPVGSPLSLECTVEGTSNPNLYWYRQAAGRGLQLLFYSVGIGQISSEVPQNLSASRPQDRQFILSSKKLLLSDSGFYLCAWIAVAGDEQYFGPGTRLTVT.

This chain links TRBV19 with TRBJ2-3, with 14 bases fitting TRBD2. There are 16 residues in the CDR3. The V gene's germline CDR1 is LNHDA and CDR2 SQIVND (reference sequence). The trim removed 7 bases at V and 6 bases at J, leaving 9 bases unmatched. The CDR3 sequence: CASTPGLAGAGDTQYF. CDR3 nucleotides: TGTGCCAGTACCCCGGGACTAGCGGGGGCGGGGGATACGCAGTATTTT. The entire variable domain, with the rest obtained from reference TRBV19 and TRBJ2-3, is as follows: DGGITQSPKYLFRKEGQNVTLSCEQNLNHDAMYWYRQDPGQGLRLIYYSQIVNDFQKGDIAEGYSVSREKKESFPLTVTSAQKNPTAFYLCASTPGLAGAGDTQYFGPGTRLTVL.

With respect to this clone: The same CDR3 can be traced to other DNA sequences in this sample. The chain is built from TRBV6-5 and TRBJ2-7, with 9 nucleotides matching TRBD1. J was trimmed by 1 base and V by 6 bases; bases with no gene match: 1. The CDR3 spans 13 residues. Germline V lookup: CDR1 MNHEY, CDR2 SVGAGI. The CDR3: CASRGQGSYEQYF. The CDR3, as DNA: TGTGCCAGCAGGGGACAGGGATCCTACGAGCAGTACTTC.

V and J are TRBV11-2 and TRBJ1-1; 8 bases are shared with TRBD1. Per germline, CDR1 SGHAT and CDR2 FQNNGV. V lost 5 bases to trimming and J lost 7 bases; unmatched junction nucleotides: 6. The CDR3 is made up of 13 amino acids. CDR3 region: CASSPGQGDEAFF. In DNA form, the CDR3 reads TGTGCCAGCAGCCCAGGACAGGGCGATGAAGCTTTCTTT.

The gene calls are TRBV29-1 and TRBJ2-5, with D perhaps matching TRBD2 (5 bases). V was shortened by 0 bases and J by 1 base, with 15 bases between the two germline ends. CDR3 size: 16 residues. From germline, CDR1 is SQVTM and CDR2 ANQGSEA. DNA for the CDR3: TGCAGCGTTGAAGATCCAGACGAGCGGCTCCAAGAGACCCAGTACTTC. This translates into CSVEDPDERLQETQYF.

The chain links TRBV3-1 (or the pseudogene TRBV3-2) to TRBJ1-2; TRBD1 agrees at 10 bases. This CDR3 is 15 amino acids long. The J segment lost 6 bases and the V segment lost 7 bases, leaving 11 bases of the junction unmatched. Germline values: CDR1 LGHDT, CDR2 YNNKEL (reference sequence). Here the CDR3 reads CASTKGQGFEHGYTF. The CDR3 DNA is TGTGCCAGCACCAAGGGACAGGGGTTTGAACATGGCTACACCTTC.

This clone is a singleton in its sample. The chain recombines TRBV25-1 with TRBJ1-3; D is ambiguous. Germline CDR1 MGHDK, CDR2 SYGVNS. The CDR3 has 12 residues. The V end was cut by 5 bases, the J end by 4 bases, with 6 bases between. DNA of the CDR3: TGTGCCAGCAGTTCCCAGGGAAACACCATATATTTT. This codes for CASSSQGNTIYF.